What follows are 18 T cell receptor beta chains derived from one specimen sequenced in a study of T-cell reconstitution after alpha-beta-depleted transplantation in children. Preparation of the TCRbeta library was carried out with unique molecular identifiers. TCRdb used MiXCR to reprocess the PCR reads, holding one entry per CDR3 protein. Found here are approximately 300,000 distinct CDR3 sequences, over 9% of them singletons; the top ten hold approximately 7.6%. This sample comprised PBMCs, obtained before TCRalphabeta/CD19-depleted stem cell transplant. Source of these receptors: a boy under three years old with acute myeloid leukemia, due to receive a stem cell transplant.

In this sample, this clonotype turned up many times. The gene calls are TRBV10-3 and TRBJ2-3, with D uncertain. This CDR3 comprises 13 residues. Germline CDR1 is ENHRY and CDR2 is SYGVKD. The V and J ends lost 4 bases and 6 bases respectively, with 11 bases between them. Here the CDR3 reads CAISAVPSDTQYF. The CDR3 DNA reads TGTGCCATCAGTGCCGTCCCGTCCGATACGCAGTATTTT.

This clonotype was observed at least ten times. The chain is built from TRBV29-1 and TRBJ1-2; TRBD1 agrees at 10 bases. The CDR3 contains 14 residues. Germline CDR1 and CDR2: SQVTM and ANQGSEA. V was pared by 7 bases and J by 2 bases, with 7 bases of the junction left unmatched. CDR3 sequence (DNA): TGCAGCGCCGCCTGGACAGGGGGAAACTATGGCTACACCTTC. Protein sequence: CSAAWTGGNYGYTF.

This clonotype was seen many times. The rearrangement joins TRBV20-1 to TRBJ2-4; D is possibly TRBD1 (6 bases). Between the trimmed V and J ends, which lost 5 bases and 14 bases, there was a span of 28 bases. This CDR3 has 15 residues. Germline values: CDR1 DFQATT, CDR2 SNEGSKA (reference sequence). CDR3 amino acids: CSAALLYREPGKEYF. CDR3 DNA sequence: TGCAGTGCTGCCCTCCTATACAGGGAACCTGGGAAGGAGTACTTC.

This clonotype was observed many times. This chain uses TRBV10-3 with TRBJ2-7; D is possibly TRBD1 (6 bases). Germline CDR1 and CDR2: ENHRY and SYGVKD. The ends were cut back, 7 bases at V and 0 bases at J, with 10 bases in the middle. The CDR3 is 13 residues long. CDR3 sequence: CAINDRLSYEQYF. The CDR3 coding sequence is TGTGCCATCAACGACAGGCTCTCCTACGAGCAGTACTTC.

This clonotype turned up a few times. The V gene is TRBV20-1, the J gene TRBJ1-3; unclear D gene. The CDR3 is 14 amino acids. Per the germline V gene, CDR1 is DFQATT and CDR2 is SNEGSKA (reference sequence). V lost 2 bases and J lost 2, with 10 bases in between. The CDR3 DNA reads TGCAGTGCTAGATTGGTGGCAGCTGGAAACACCATATATTTT. Its translation: CSARLVAAGNTIYF.

In this sample, this clonotype turned up many times. The rearrangement links TRBV7-9 to TRBJ2-3; 9 nucleotides line up with TRBD2. Germline V gene lookup returns CDR1 SEHNR and CDR2 FQNEAQ (reference sequence). This CDR3 contains 15 residues. With V trimmed by 3 bases and J by 1 base, 2 bases remained unmatched. CDR3 amino acids: CASSFKRGGTDTQYF. The CDR3 DNA follows: TGTGCCAGCAGCTTCAAGCGGGGGGGCACAGATACGCAGTATTTT. Filled out from reference TRBV7-9 and TRBJ2-3, the complete variable domain reads DTGVSQNPRHKITKRGQNVTFRCDPISEHNRLYWYRQTLGQGPEFLTYFQNEAQLEKSRLLSDRFSAERPKGSFSTLEIQRTEQGDSAMYLCASSFKRGGTDTQYFGPGTRLTVL.

This clonotype came up many times. The V gene is TRBV6-5, the J gene TRBJ2-5; 9 bases line up with TRBD1. CDR1 MNHEY and CDR2 SVGAGI come from the germline V gene. V lost 4 bases, J lost 5 bases, and 14 bases stayed unmatched. The CDR3 extends over 17 amino acids. The DNA of the CDR3 is TGTGCCAGCAGTTCCCCAATCGGCACAGGGGGCCGGGAGACCCAGTACTTC. Protein sequence: CASSSPIGTGGRETQYF.

In this sample, this clonotype turned up a few times. The V call is TRBV4-2, the J call TRBJ2-1, with 7 bases matching TRBD2. In germline, CDR1 is LGHNA, CDR2 YNFKEQ. The CDR3 is 16 residues long. V was pared by 5 bases and J by 6 bases, with 13 bases of the junction left unmatched. In DNA, the CDR3 is TGTGCCAGCAGCTCACGAGGGAGGGCCGGGCTCAATGAGCAGTTCTTC. Its translation: CASSSRGRAGLNEQFF.

There are many counts of this clonotype. V and J are TRBV5-1 and TRBJ2-1; possibly TRBD2 for D (6 bases). Per the germline V gene, CDR1 is SGHRS and CDR2 is YFSETQ. The CDR3 totals 11 residues. V was pared by 0 bases and J by 14 bases, with 9 bases between. The CDR3 region has the DNA TGCGCCAGCAGCTTGGACGGGAGTAAGTTCTTC. Protein sequence: CASSLDGSKFF.

This clonotype was counted ten times or more. V and J are TRBV5-1 and TRBJ2-4; D is ambiguous. Germline lookup yields CDR1 SGHRS and CDR2 YFSETQ. The CDR3 consists of 15 residues. The V end was cut by 3 bases, the J end by 0 bases, with 10 bases between. CDR3 region: CASSSVGTAKNIQYF. The CDR3 region has the DNA TGCGCCAGCAGCTCCGTTGGAACAGCCAAAAACATTCAGTACTTC.

In this sample, this clonotype turned up many times. This chain uses TRBV7-2 with TRBJ2-5; 8 bases agree with TRBD2. Germline V lookup: CDR1 SGHTA, CDR2 FQGNSA. This CDR3 is built from 15 residues. With V trimmed by 3 bases and J by 5 bases, 8 bases remained unmatched. As DNA, the CDR3 is TGTGCCAGCAGCTTGGCCAGCGGGGGCTTGGAGACCCAGTACTTC. This encodes CASSLASGGLETQYF.

The J gene is TRBJ2-2, the V gene TRBV7-2; a possible D gene is TRBD1 (6 bases). This CDR3 has 14 amino acids. CDR1 and CDR2 from the germline V gene are SGHTA and FQGNSA. Trimming shortened V by 3 bases and J by 6 bases, and 11 bases separated the two germline ends. CDR3 region: CASSLAGQSGELFF. The CDR3 DNA follows: TGTGCCAGCAGCTTGGCAGGACAGTCCGGGGAGCTGTTTTTT.

As regards this clonotype: One junction end does not reproduce the germline sequence, and a read error may be involved. The CDR3 region is CACSLLGQYGYTF. The CDR3 bases are TGTGCCTGCAGTTTATTGGGACAGTATGGCTACACCTTC. The J gene is TRBJ1-2, the V gene TRBV28; TRBD1 agrees at 7 bases. Germline V gene lookup returns CDR1 MDHEN and CDR2 SYDVKM. The CDR3 has 13 amino acids.

This clonotype was observed many times. J is TRBJ2-4 and V is TRBV12-3 or TRBV12-4; 8 nucleotides match TRBD2. The CDR3 runs 15 residues. V shed 6 bases, J shed 1 base, and the junction held 5 bases outside the gene matches. CDR3 region: CASSHSGGAKNIQYF. In DNA form, the CDR3 reads TGTGCCAGCAGCCACTCGGGGGGGGCCAAAAACATTCAGTACTTC.

V gene TRBV20-1 combines with J gene TRBJ2-5; 7 bases map to TRBD2. V lost 2 bases to trimming and J lost 5 bases; unmatched junction nucleotides: 11. This CDR3 has 15 residues. Looked up from germline, CDR1 is DFQATT and CDR2 is SNEGSKA (reference sequence). CDR3 DNA: TGCAGTGCTAGAAGCCCAGGAGCGGGGTATGAGACCCAGTACTTC. This codes for CSARSPGAGYETQYF.

This clonotype was counted a few times. This sequence joins TRBV9 and TRBJ2-7; 12 nucleotides align to TRBD1. Trimming removed 0 bases from V and 6 bases from J; junction bases left unmatched: 7. Germline CDR1 and CDR2: SGDLS and YYNGEE. This CDR3 region has 16 residues. The CDR3 protein is CASSVAPGQGASEQYF. The CDR3 coding sequence is TGTGCCAGCAGCGTAGCTCCGGGACAGGGGGCAAGCGAGCAGTACTTC.

This clonotype has ten or more counts. The chain employs TRBV7-9 and TRBJ2-7; no firm D call. Germline lookup yields CDR1 SEHNR and CDR2 FQNEAQ (reference sequence). The CDR3 is made up of 11 amino acids. Deletions cut 5 bases from V and 5 bases from J, with 7 bases between. This CDR3 reads CASSPGHEQYF. CDR3 nucleotide sequence: TGTGCCAGCAGCCCTGGACACGAGCAGTACTTC.

There are many counts of this clonotype. J is TRBJ1-2 and V is TRBV9; D is perhaps TRBD1 (6 bases). V was clipped by 3 bases and J by 7 bases, with 16 bases between them. The CDR3 is 14 residues long. Germline V gene lookup returns CDR1 SGDLS and CDR2 YYNGEE. This CDR3 reads CASSGQGLPGGYTF. The CDR3 DNA sequence: TGTGCCAGCAGCGGTCAGGGGCTCCCGGGTGGCTACACCTTC.